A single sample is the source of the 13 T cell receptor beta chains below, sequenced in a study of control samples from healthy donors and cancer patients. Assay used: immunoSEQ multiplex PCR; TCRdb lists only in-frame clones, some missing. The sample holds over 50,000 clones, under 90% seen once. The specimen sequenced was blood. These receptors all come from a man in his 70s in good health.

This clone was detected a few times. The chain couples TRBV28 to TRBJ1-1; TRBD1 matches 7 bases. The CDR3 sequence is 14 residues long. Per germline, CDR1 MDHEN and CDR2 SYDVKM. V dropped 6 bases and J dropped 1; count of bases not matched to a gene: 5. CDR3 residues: CASRIGTANTEAFF. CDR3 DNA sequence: TGTGCCAGCAGGATCGGGACAGCGAACACTGAAGCTTTCTTT.

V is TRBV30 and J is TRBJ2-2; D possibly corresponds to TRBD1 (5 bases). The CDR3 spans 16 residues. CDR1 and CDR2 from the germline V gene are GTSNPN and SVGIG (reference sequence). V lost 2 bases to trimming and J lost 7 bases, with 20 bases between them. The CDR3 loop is CAWSYPSAGIDGELFF. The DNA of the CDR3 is TGTGCCTGGAGTTACCCCTCCGCAGGGATTGACGGGGAGCTGTTTTTT.

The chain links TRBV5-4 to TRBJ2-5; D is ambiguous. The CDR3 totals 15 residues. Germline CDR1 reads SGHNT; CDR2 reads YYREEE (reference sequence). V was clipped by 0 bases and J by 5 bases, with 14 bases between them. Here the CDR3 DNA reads TGTGCCAGCAGCTTGGCGTTAGCTTTGGGGGAGACCCAGTACTTC. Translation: CASSLALALGETQYF.

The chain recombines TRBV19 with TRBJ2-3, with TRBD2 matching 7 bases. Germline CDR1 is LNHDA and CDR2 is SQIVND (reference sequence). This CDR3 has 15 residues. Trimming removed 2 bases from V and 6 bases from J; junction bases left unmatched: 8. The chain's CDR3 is CASSIPRRGLDTQYF. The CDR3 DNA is TGTGCCAGTAGTATACCCAGGCGGGGGTTGGATACGCAGTATTTT.

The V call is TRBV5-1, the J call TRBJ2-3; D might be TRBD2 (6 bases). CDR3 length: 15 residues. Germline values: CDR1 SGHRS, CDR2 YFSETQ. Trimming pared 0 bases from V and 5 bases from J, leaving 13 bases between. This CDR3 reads CASSLASPRGDTQYF. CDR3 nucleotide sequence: TGCGCCAGCAGCTTGGCCTCGCCGCGGGGAGATACGCAGTATTTT.

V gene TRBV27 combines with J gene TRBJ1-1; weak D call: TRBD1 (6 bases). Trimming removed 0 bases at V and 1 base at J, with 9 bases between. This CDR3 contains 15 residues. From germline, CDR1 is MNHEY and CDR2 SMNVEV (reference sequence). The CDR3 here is CASSLSGTPNTEAFF. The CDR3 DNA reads TGTGCCAGCAGTTTATCGGGGACACCGAACACTGAAGCTTTCTTT.

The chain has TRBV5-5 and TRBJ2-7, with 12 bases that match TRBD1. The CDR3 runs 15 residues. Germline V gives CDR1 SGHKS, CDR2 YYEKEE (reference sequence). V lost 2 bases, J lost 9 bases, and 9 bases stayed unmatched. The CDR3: CASSFIPGQGAGQYF. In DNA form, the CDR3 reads TGTGCCAGCAGCTTTATTCCGGGACAGGGGGCAGGGCAGTACTTC.

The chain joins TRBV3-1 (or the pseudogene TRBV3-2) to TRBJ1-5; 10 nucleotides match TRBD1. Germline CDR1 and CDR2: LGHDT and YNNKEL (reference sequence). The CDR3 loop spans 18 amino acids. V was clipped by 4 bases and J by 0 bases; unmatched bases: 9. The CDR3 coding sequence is TGTGCCAGCAGCCCGGGACAGGGGTCCTTGATTAGCAATCAGCCCCAGCATTTT. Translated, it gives CASSPGQGSLISNQPQHF.

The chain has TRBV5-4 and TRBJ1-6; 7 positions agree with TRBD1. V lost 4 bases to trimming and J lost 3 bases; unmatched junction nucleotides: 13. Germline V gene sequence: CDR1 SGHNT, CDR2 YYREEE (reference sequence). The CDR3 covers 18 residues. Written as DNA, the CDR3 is TGTGCCAGCAGCCGGTGGACCGACAGGGAGGTCTATAATTCACCCCTCCACTTT. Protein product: CASSRWTDREVYNSPLHF. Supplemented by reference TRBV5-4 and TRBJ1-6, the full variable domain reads ETGVTQSPTHLIKTRGQQVTLRCSSQSGHNTVSWYQQALGQGPQFIFQYYREEENGRGNFPPRFSGLQFPNYSSELNVNALELDDSALYLCASSRWTDREVYNSPLHFGNGTRLTVT.

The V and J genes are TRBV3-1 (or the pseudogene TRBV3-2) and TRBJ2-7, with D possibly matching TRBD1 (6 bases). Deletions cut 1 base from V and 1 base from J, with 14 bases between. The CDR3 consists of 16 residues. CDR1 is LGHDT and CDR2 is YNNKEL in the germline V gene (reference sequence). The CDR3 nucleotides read TGTGCCAGCAGCCAAGCCCTGGGGGCGAATTCCTACGAGCAGTACTTC. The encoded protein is CASSQALGANSYEQYF.

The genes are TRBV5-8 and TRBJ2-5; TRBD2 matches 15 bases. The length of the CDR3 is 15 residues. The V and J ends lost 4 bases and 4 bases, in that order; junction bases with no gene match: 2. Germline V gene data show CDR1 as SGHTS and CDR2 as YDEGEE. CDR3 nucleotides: TGTGCCAGCAGCCTGGGACTAGCGGGAGGAGAGACCCAGTACTTC. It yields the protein CASSLGLAGGETQYF.

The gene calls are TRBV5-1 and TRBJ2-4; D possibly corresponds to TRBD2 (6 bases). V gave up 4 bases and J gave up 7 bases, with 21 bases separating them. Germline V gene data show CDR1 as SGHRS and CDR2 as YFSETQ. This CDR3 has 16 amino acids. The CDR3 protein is CASSPGPGAPANIQYF. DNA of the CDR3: TGCGCCAGCAGCCCCGGCCCGGGAGCCCCGGCGAACATTCAGTACTTC.

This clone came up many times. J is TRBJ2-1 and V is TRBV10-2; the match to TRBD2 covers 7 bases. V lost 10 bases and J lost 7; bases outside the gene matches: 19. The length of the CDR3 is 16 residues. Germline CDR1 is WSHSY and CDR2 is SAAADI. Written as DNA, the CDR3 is TGCGCCACCCGGGGGGTGGGTTCGGTCATGGGGAATGAGCAGTTCTTC. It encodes CATRGVGSVMGNEQFF.